The clone carrying this T cell receptor beta chain occurred once. V dropped 2 bases and J dropped 3 bases, with 10 bases sitting between them. The CDR3 runs to 14 residues. Germline loops: CDR1 KGHSH, CDR2 LQKENI. This entry belongs to a study of blood T cell repertoires in COVID-19. Study-wide background: Sample material is recorded as cDNA or gDNA derived from T cells, B-cell-depleted T cells, or PBMCs.

Per the original data handling: How many nucleated cells were present was estimated from reference gene primer amplification. Method: immunoSEQ multiplex PCR; TCRdb's copy keeps in-frame clones and lacks some. D and trimming were read from the DNA, whereas the V and J calls and clone size are those reported in that table. The sample yields under 300,000 clones, around 87% seen once. Seattle participants joined during active infection and were tracked over time. The specimen sequenced was peripheral blood. This receptor was obtained from a woman aged 60-70 years with COVID-19, enrolled during active disease. The chain combines TRBV18 with TRBJ1-1; tentatively, D is TRBD1 (6 bases). This chain's CDR3 is CASSPGGADTEAFF. CDR3 in DNA: TGTGCCAGCTCACCAGGGGGGGCGGACACTGAAGCTTTCTTT.